Following are 19 T cell receptor beta chains from one sample sequenced in a study of tumor and adjacent non-tumor tissue in lung cancer. RNA was extracted from bulk tissue without any cell sorting. A modified ARM-PCR protocol with three rounds of nested PCR amplified TCRbeta. TCRdb passed the multiplex PCR reads through MiXCR, listing each CDR3 protein once. Of fewer than 130,000 distinct CDR3 sequences in the sample, nearly 85% were seen once. Sequenced: lung tumor tissue. These receptors came from a man aged 65 to 85 with non-small cell lung cancer.

In its sample, this clonotype was seen once. As the CDR3 is not closed by the conserved phenylalanine or tryptophan, this likely results from a read error. The gene calls are TRBV10-3 and TRBJ1-1; TRBD1 might be the D (6 bases). CDR1 is ENHRY and CDR2 is SYGVKD in the germline V gene. The CDR3 is 15 amino acids. In nucleotides, the CDR3 is TGTGCCATCTGTGAGCCTCAGGGGCGGGTCACTGAAGCTTTCTTA. It translates to CAICEPQGRVTEAFL.

Comment on this clonotype: This may arise from a read error, as a much more abundant clone is one base away. V and J are TRBV4-2 and TRBJ2-5, with 10 bases aligning to TRBD2. The CDR3 sequence is 16 residues long. The germline V gene encodes CDR1 LGHNA and CDR2 YNFKEQ. CDR3 sequence: CASGQGTSVRAETQYF. The CDR3 nucleotides are TGTGCCAGCGGCCAAGGGACTAGCGTGAGGGCGGAGACCCAGTACTTC.

On this clonotype itself: A much larger clone lies a single base off, so this may be a read error. The chain links TRBV20-1 to TRBJ2-7; no firm D call. From germline, CDR1 is DFQATT and CDR2 SNEGSKA (reference sequence). V shed 8 bases and J shed 5 bases, with 16 bases lying between them. CDR3 size: 12 residues. CDR3 nucleotides: TGCAGTAGCGCCGTGACACCTGACGAGCAGTACTTC. Translating it yields CSSAVTPDEQYF.

Note on this clonotype: A read error may account for a junction end that differs from germline. The chain has TRBV10-3 and TRBJ2-5; perhaps TRBD2 as D (5 bases). Germline V gene lookup returns CDR1 ENHRY and CDR2 SYGVKD. There are 13 residues in the CDR3. The CDR3 protein is CAITEGIQETQYF. The DNA of the CDR3 is TGTGCCATCACTGAGGGTATCCAAGAGACCCAGTACTTC.

About this clonotype: This may be a read error: a much more frequent sequence differs by one nucleotide. This rearrangement joins TRBV5-1 to TRBJ2-1; perhaps D is TRBD1 or TRBD2 (5 bases each). The germline V and J ends were trimmed by 7 bases and 6 bases, with 14 bases remaining between them. Germline V gene sequence: CDR1 SGHRS, CDR2 YFSETQ. The CDR3 runs 13 residues. The CDR3 here is CASYRGAGNEQFF. The CDR3 nucleotides are TGCGCCAGCTACCGGGGCGCAGGCAATGAGCAGTTCTTC.

The genes are TRBV5-6 and TRBJ2-7; D tentatively reads TRBD1 or TRBD2 (5 bases each). V gave up 8 bases and J gave up 3 bases, with 12 bases separating them. CDR1 SGHDT and CDR2 YYEEEE come from the germline V gene. The CDR3 consists of 12 residues. The CDR3 nucleotides read TGTGCCAGGAGACTGGGGGTCTACGAGCAGTACTTC. Residues: CARRLGVYEQYF.

Comment on this clonotype: Here the CDR3 omits its conserved ending phenylalanine or tryptophan, so a read error is the likely source. V is TRBV6-5 and J is TRBJ1-6, with D uncertain. The CDR3 is made up of 16 amino acids. CDR1 MNHEY and CDR2 SVGAGI come from the germline V gene. The CDR3 is CASRPDRSSYISPLHL. The CDR3, as DNA: TGTGCCAGCAGACCTGACCGGAGCTCCTATATTTCACCCCTCCACTTA.

For this clonotype: An end of the junction does not agree with germline; a read error may underlie this. CDR3 bases: TGTGCCAGCAACTTAGAGGCCCGCGACCTCTATGGCTACACTTTC. Its translation is CASNLEARDLYGYTF. The rearrangement links TRBV5-5 to TRBJ1-2; no definite D call. The CDR3 contains 15 residues. Germline V gives CDR1 SGHKS, CDR2 YYEKEE (reference sequence).

Turning to this clonotype: One end of the junction varies from germline; a read error may be responsible. This chain connects TRBV28 to TRBJ2-7; 11 bases map to TRBD1. Germline assignment: CDR1 MDHEN and CDR2 SYDVKM. This CDR3 is built from 15 residues. The CDR3 DNA sequence: TGTGCCATCAGCGTTCCGGGACAGGGGGTCCACGAGCAATACTTC. It codes for CAISVPGQGVHEQYF.

On this clonotype itself: This CDR3 is missing its conserved last phenylalanine or tryptophan, likely due to a read error. The V call is TRBV12-3 or TRBV12-4, the J call TRBJ1-5; D is undetermined. CDR3 length: 14 residues. The V end lost 3 bases, the J end lost 2 bases, and 8 bases lay between the germline ends. The CDR3 bases are TGTGCCAGCAGTTTGGCAACAGGCAATCAGCCCCAGCATATT. The encoded protein is CASSLATGNQPQHI.

This clonotype has more than one count but fewer than ten. The chain uses TRBV20-1 and TRBJ2-3, with TRBD2 matching over 13 bases. This CDR3 is 14 amino acids long. After removal of 5 bases from V and 11 bases from J, the junction contained 10 bases not matched to a gene. The V gene's germline CDR1 is DFQATT and CDR2 SNEGSKA (reference sequence). The DNA for the CDR3 is TGCAGTGCTCCACTAGCGGGAGGGCCAAATATGCAGTATTTT. It specifies CSAPLAGGPNMQYF.

In the case of this clonotype: Germline is not matched at one junction end, which may reflect a read error. The chain carries TRBV12-3 or TRBV12-4 and TRBJ2-1; 12 nucleotides match TRBD2. The CDR3 has 15 amino acids. CDR3 loop: CVSRTSGTFYSEHFF. The DNA for the CDR3 is TGTGTCAGCAGGACTAGCGGGACGTTCTACAGTGAGCACTTCTTC.

A word on this clonotype: At one of its ends the junction is not consistent with the germline gene, which may arise from a read error. The V and J genes are TRBV28 and TRBJ2-7; 12 bases fit TRBD1. There are 16 residues in the CDR3. Germline V gene lookup returns CDR1 MDHEN and CDR2 SYDVKM. DNA of the CDR3: TGTGCCACCAGTTTATATGGGGGACAGGGGGCTAGGGAGCATTATTTC. This codes for CATSLYGGQGAREHYF.

Worth noting for this clonotype: Here the CDR3 omits its conserved ending phenylalanine or tryptophan, so a read error is the likely source. V gene TRBV4-2 combines with J gene TRBJ1-2; TRBD1 matches 7 bases. This CDR3 spans 16 amino acids. Germline assignment: CDR1 LGHNA and CDR2 YNFKEQ. With V trimmed by 4 bases and J by 4 bases, 12 bases remained unmatched. CDR3 sequence reads: CASSPTGTDILYGYTM. DNA for the CDR3: TGTGCCAGCAGCCCTACCGGGACAGATATCCTCTATGGCTACACCATG.

As concerns this clonotype: The junction does not match germline at one end; this may be a read error. The J gene is TRBJ2-7, the V gene TRBV10-1; D unclear. This CDR3 is built from 13 residues. Germline-derived CDR1 and CDR2 are WNHNN and SYGVQD (reference sequence). Here the CDR3 reads CAGSESGVYEQYF. CDR3 nucleotides: TGCGCCGGCAGTGAGTCAGGAGTATACGAGCAGTACTTC.

The gene calls are TRBV29-1 and TRBJ1-2; D not resolved. Per germline, CDR1 SQVTM and CDR2 ANQGSEA. CDR3 length equals 14 residues. The CDR3, as DNA: TGCAGGGACGAGAGAGGGAATGCTAACTATGGCTACACCTTC. Its protein product is CRDERGNANYGYTF.

As regards this clonotype: Its ends do not fully match the called genes, so a read error is possible. The V gene is TRBV6-5, the J gene TRBJ2-7; possible D gene TRBD2, 6 bases. This CDR3 contains 15 residues. Germline values: CDR1 MNHEY, CDR2 SVGAGI. The CDR3 loop reads CASSYSIGTAYGQYF. The DNA for the CDR3 is TGTGCCAGCAGTTACTCGATAGGGACTGCCTACGGGCAGTACTTC.

The chain uses TRBV4-1 and TRBJ2-7; D might be TRBD1 (5 bases). CDR1 and CDR2 from the germline V gene are MGHRA and YSYEKL. The CDR3 extends over 15 amino acids. Trimming stripped 4 bases from V and 13 bases from J, with 26 bases between. This CDR3 is CASSRGTSRAIERYF. The CDR3 DNA is TGCGCCAGCAGCCGCGGTACCAGCAGGGCGATCGAGCGATACTTC.

A note on this clonotype: The germline gene is not matched at one end of the junction; a read error may be the cause. This rearrangement joins TRBV5-1 to TRBJ2-3, with 7 positions matching TRBD2. Germline V lookup: CDR1 SGHRS, CDR2 YFSETQ. The CDR3 extends over 15 amino acids. The DNA for the CDR3 is TGCGCCAGCAGCACGAGCGGGGTGAGCACAGATACACACTATTTC. Translated: CASSTSGVSTDTHYF. Full variable domain (rest looked up from reference TRBV5-1 and TRBJ2-3): KAGVTQTPRYLIKTRGQQVTLSCSPISGHRSVSWYQQTPGQGLQFLFEYFSETQRNKGNFPGRFSGRQFSNSRSEMNVSTLELGDSALYLCASSTSGVSTDTHYFGPGTRLTVL.